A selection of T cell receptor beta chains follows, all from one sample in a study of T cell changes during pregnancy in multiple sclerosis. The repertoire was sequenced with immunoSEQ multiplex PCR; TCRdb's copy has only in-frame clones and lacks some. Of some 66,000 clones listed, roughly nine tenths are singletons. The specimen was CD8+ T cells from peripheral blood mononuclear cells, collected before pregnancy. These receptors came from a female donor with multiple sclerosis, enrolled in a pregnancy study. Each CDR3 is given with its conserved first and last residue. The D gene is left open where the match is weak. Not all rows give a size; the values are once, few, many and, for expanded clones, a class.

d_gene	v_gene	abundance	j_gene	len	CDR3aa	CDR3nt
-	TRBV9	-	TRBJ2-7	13	CASSPPGINEQYF	TGTGCCAGCAGCCCCCCGGGAATCAACGAGCAGTACTTC
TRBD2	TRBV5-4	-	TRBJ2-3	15	CASLKRGGDTDTQYF	TGTGCCAGCTTAAAGCGGGGGGGCGATACAGATACGCAGTATTTT
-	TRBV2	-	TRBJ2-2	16	CASSDSPIYGTGELFF	TGTGCCAGCAGTGATTCCCCCATATACGGCACCGGGGAGCTGTTTTTT
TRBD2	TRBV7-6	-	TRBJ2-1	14	CASSFGNEAGEQFF	TGTGCCAGCAGCTTCGGAAACGAAGCGGGGGAGCAGTTCTTC
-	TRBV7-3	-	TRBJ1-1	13	CASSFFNGAEAFF	TGTGCCAGCAGCTTCTTTAACGGGGCTGAAGCTTTCTTT
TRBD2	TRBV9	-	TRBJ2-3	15	CASSVGLASTDTQYF	TGTGCCAGCAGCGTAGGACTAGCGAGCACAGATACGCAGTATTTT
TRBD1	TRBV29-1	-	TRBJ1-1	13	CSVPGQGFTEAFF	TGCAGCGTCCCCGGACAGGGTTTCACTGAAGCTTTCTTT
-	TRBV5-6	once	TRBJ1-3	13	CASSVTGSHTIYF	TGTGCCAGCAGCGTCACAGGGAGTCACACCATATATTTT
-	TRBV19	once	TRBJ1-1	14	CASSPSGGSAEAFF	TGTGCCAGTAGCCCATCGGGGGGATCTGCTGAAGCTTTCTTT
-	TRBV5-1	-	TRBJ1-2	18	CASSLMGDTSRLLYGYTF	TGCGCCAGCAGCTTGATGGGGGACACCTCCAGACTCCTCTATGGCTACACCTTC
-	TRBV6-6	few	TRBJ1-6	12	CASSALRGPLHF	TGTGCCAGCAGCGCCTTGAGAGGACCCCTCCACTTT
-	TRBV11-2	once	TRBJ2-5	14	CASSFMGGPEGQYF	TGTGCCAGCAGCTTTATGGGGGGGCCCGAGGGCCAGTACTTC
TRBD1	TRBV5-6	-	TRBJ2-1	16	CASSPLGQGRYNEQFF	TGTGCCAGCAGCCCCCTAGGACAGGGGAGATACAATGAGCAGTTCTTC
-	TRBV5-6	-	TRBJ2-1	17	CASSGFAAVGSYNEQFF	TGTGCCAGCAGCGGCTTCGCGGCGGTCGGCTCCTACAATGAGCAGTTCTTC
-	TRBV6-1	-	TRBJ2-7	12	CASSERGGEQYF	TGTGCCAGCAGTGAAAGGGGGGGCGAGCAGTACTTC
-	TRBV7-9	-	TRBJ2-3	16	CASSLLKPGLTDTQYF	TGTGCCAGCAGCTTATTGAAGCCAGGCCTCACAGATACGCAGTATTTT
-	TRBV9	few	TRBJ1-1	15	CASSVHDRKNTEAFF	TGTGCCAGCAGCGTACATGACAGGAAGAACACTGAAGCTTTCTTT
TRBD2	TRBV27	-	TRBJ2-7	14	CASSLSSGAYEQYF	TGTGCCAGCAGTTTATCTAGCGGGGCCTACGAGCAGTACTTC
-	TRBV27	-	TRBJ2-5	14	CASSSGTIPATQYF	TGTGCCAGCAGTTCCGGGACAATTCCTGCGACCCAGTACTTC
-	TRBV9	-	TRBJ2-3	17	CASSVLPRGTSTDTQYF	TGTGCCAGCAGCGTATTGCCCCGCGGCACTAGCACAGATACGCAGTATTTT
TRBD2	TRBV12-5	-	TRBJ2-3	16	CASGYPPAGRTDTQYF	TGTGCTAGTGGTTACCCCCCAGCGGGGCGAACAGATACGCAGTATTTT
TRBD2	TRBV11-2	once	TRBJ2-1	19	CASSFPLRMTSGDVNEQFF	TGTGCCAGCAGCTTTCCCCTAAGAATGACTAGCGGGGACGTAAATGAGCAGTTCTTC
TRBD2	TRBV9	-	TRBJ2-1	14	CASTQRGGYNEQFF	TGTGCCAGCACCCAGCGGGGGGGTTACAATGAGCAGTTCTTC
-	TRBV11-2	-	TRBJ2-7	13	CASSASGLLEQYF	TGTGCCAGCAGCGCATCAGGACTACTCGAGCAGTACTTC
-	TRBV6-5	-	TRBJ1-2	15	CASSYSRAGDYGYTF	TGTGCCAGCAGTTACTCGAGGGCAGGGGACTATGGCTACACCTTC
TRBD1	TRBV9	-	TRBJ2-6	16	CASSGQGEGGANVLTF	TGTGCCAGCAGCGGACAGGGGGAAGGTGGGGCCAACGTCCTGACTTTC
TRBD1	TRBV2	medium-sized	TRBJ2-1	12	CASKTGGYEQFF	TGTGCCAGCAAGACAGGGGGCTATGAGCAGTTCTTC
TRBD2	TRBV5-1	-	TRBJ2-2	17	CASNMASGGHEAGELFF	TGCGCCAGCAACATGGCTAGCGGGGGTCACGAGGCCGGGGAGCTGTTTTTT
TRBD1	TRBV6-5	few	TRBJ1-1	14	CASVSGTGFQEAFF	TGTGCCAGTGTGAGCGGGACAGGGTTTCAGGAAGCTTTCTTT
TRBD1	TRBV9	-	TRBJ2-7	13	CASSVEGAYEQYF	TGTGCCAGCAGCGTAGAGGGGGCATACGAGCAGTACTTC
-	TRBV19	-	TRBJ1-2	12	CASTTELYGYTF	TGTGCCAGTACTACAGAACTCTATGGCTACACCTTC
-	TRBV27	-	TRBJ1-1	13	CASSLEGVTEAFF	TGTGCCAGCAGTTTAGAGGGGGTGACTGAAGCTTTCTTT
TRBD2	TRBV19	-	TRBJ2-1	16	CASSISSGGGSNEQFF	TGTGCCAGTAGTATTTCGAGCGGGGGGGGTTCCAATGAGCAGTTCTTC
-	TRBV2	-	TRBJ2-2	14	CASKASSATGELFF	TGTGCCAGCAAAGCCTCAAGCGCCACCGGGGAGCTGTTTTTT
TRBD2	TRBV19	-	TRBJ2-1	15	CASSIPGLDNNEQFF	TGTGCCAGTAGTATACCGGGACTAGATAACAATGAGCAGTTCTTC
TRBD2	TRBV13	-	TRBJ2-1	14	CASRGGGFYNEQFF	TGTGCCAGCAGGGGCGGGGGGTTTTACAATGAGCAGTTCTTC
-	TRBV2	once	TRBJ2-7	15	CASRDMSKTFYEQYF	TGTGCCAGCCGCGACATGAGTAAGACCTTCTACGAGCAGTACTTC
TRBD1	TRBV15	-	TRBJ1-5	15	CATSTDAGGGQPQHF	TGTGCCACCAGCACCGACGCAGGGGGAGGACAGCCCCAGCATTTT
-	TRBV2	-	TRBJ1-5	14	CASRDNSGNQPQHF	TGTGCCAGCAGAGACAACTCCGGCAATCAGCCCCAGCATTTT
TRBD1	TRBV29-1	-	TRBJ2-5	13	CSVDTGDLETQYF	TGCAGCGTGGATACAGGGGATCTAGAGACCCAGTACTTC
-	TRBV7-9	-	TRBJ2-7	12	CASSLTPGMLYF	TGTGCCAGCAGCTTAACTCCCGGGATGTTGTACTTC
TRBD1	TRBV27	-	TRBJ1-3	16	CASSLRWQGGGNTIYF	TGTGCCAGCAGTTTAAGGTGGCAGGGGGGAGGAAACACCATATATTTT
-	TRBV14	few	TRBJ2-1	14	CASSQVSAYNEQFF	TGTGCCAGCAGCCAAGTATCTGCGTACAATGAGCAGTTCTTC
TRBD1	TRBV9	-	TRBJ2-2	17	CASSVPRQGASTGELFF	TGTGCCAGCAGCGTACCCCGACAGGGGGCCTCCACCGGGGAGCTGTTTTTT
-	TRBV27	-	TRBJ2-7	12	CASSWTRGEQYF	TGTGCCAGCAGTTGGACCCGGGGCGAGCAGTACTTC
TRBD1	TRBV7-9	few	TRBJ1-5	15	CASSSGTGLISPQHF	TGTGCCAGCAGCAGCGGGACAGGTTTAATCAGCCCCCAGCATTTT
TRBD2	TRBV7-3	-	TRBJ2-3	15	CASSLGASGLDTQYF	TGTGCCAGCAGCCTAGGGGCTAGCGGTCTCGATACGCAGTATTTT
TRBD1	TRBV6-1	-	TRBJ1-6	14	CATLDRMRDSPLHF	TGTGCCACTCTGGACAGGATGAGGGATTCACCCCTCCACTTT
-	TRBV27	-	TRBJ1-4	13	CASSFYPNEKLFF	TGTGCCAGCAGTTTCTACCCCAATGAAAAACTGTTTTTT
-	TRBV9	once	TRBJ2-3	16	CASSVLRGGHTDTQYF	TGTGCCAGCAGCGTATTGCGCGGGGGACACACAGATACGCAGTATTTT
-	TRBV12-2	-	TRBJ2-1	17	CASRLGARGRYSGEQFF	TGTGCAAGTCGCTTAGGTGCGCGGGGGAGGTATAGCGGTGAGCAGTTCTTC
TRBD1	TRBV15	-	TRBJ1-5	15	CATSRDRGRDQPQHF	TGTGCCACCAGCAGGGACAGGGGGCGGGACCAGCCCCAGCATTTT
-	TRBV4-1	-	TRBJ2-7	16	CASSQDAFGSSYEQYF	TGCGCCAGCAGCCAAGATGCTTTTGGGAGCTCCTACGAGCAGTACTTC
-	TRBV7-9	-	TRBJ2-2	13	CASSQHSRGELFF	TGTGCCAGCAGCCAACACAGTCGCGGGGAGCTGTTTTTT
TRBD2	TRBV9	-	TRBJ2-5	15	CASSVVGAGGETQYF	TGTGCCAGCAGCGTAGTTGGAGCGGGGGGTGAGACCCAGTACTTC